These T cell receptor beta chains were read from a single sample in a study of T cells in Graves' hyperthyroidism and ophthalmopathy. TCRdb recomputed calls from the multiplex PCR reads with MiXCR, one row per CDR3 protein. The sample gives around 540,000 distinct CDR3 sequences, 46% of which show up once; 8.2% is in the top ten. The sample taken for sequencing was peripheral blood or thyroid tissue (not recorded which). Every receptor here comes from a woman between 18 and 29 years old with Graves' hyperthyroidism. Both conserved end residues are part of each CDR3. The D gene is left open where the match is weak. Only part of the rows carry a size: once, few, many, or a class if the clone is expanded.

TGTGCCACCAGCAGTCCCCGGGACACAGGACGGGACACCATATATTTT,CATSSPRDTGRDTIYF,many,.,TRBV15,TRBJ1-3
TGTGCCAGCAGCCAAGAGCGGGTTTATCGCTACACCTTC,CASSQERVYRYTF,few,.,TRBV14,TRBJ1-2
TGTGCCACCAGTGACCAGGGAGTGCGGTACTTC,CATSDQGVRYF,.,.,TRBV24-1,TRBJ2-7
TGTGCCAGCAGTGCTAGTGGGGGGGAACCTACAACTAATGAAAAACTGTTTTTT,CASSASGGEPTTNEKLFF,.,.,TRBV25-1,TRBJ1-4
TGCAGCGTTGTTCTATCAGGGTTTGGCGAGCAGTACTTC,CSVVLSGFGEQYF,many,.,TRBV29-1,TRBJ2-7
TGTGCCACCAGTGATCCCCTTGGGGCGGCAAGCGAGCAGTACTTC,CATSDPLGAASEQYF,many,.,TRBV24-1,TRBJ2-7
TGTGCCAGCAGCATACCGGGACAGGGGGCGCGGACCGGGGAGCTGTTTTTT,CASSIPGQGARTGELFF,.,TRBD1,TRBV7-2,TRBJ2-2
TGTGCCAGCAGCGGACCGAGGGGAGCTAACTATGGCTACACCTTC,CASSGPRGANYGYTF,.,.,TRBV7-9,TRBJ1-2
TGTGCCAGCAGCTTAGGGACAGGGGTCCCTGAAGCTTTCTTT,CASSLGTGVPEAFF,many,TRBD1,TRBV7-9,TRBJ1-1
TGTGCCAGCAGCTTAGTTCCTAGCGGGAGGGAGTTGAATTCCGGGGAGCTGTTTTTT,CASSLVPSGRELNSGELFF,.,TRBD2,TRBV7-9,TRBJ2-2
TGTGCCAGCAGCCGCGCCCTGGACGGATACTATGGCTACACCTTC,CASSRALDGYYGYTF,few,.,TRBV12-3/TRBV12-4,TRBJ1-2
TGTGCCAGCAGACCGGGACAAGGGTACTACGAGCAGTACTTC,CASRPGQGYYEQYF,.,.,TRBV6-2/TRBV6-3,TRBJ2-7
TGCGCCAGCAGCCATCCCCGAACTAGCGGGAGCACAGATACGCAGTATTTT,CASSHPRTSGSTDTQYF,.,TRBD2,TRBV9,TRBJ2-3
TGTGCCAGCAGCTCAGATCGGGGGCGGCCCGAGCAGTACTTC,CASSSDRGRPEQYF,.,.,TRBV11-2,TRBJ2-7
TGCAGTGCTCCCAACGGACAGGGGGCGACAACTAACTATGGCTACACCTTC,CSAPNGQGATTNYGYTF,.,TRBD1,TRBV20-1,TRBJ1-2
TGTGCCAGCAGCCACGGCAGGGGGTCCTCCTACGAGCAGTACTTC,CASSHGRGSSYEQYF,few,TRBD1,TRBV14,TRBJ2-7
TGTGCCAGCAGGCGGTACCTTCGAGGAGAGCTGTTTTTT,CASRRYLRGELFF,.,.,TRBV14,TRBJ2-2
TGTGCCAGCAGCTTATCGGGAGGACAGGCCAGTATCTCCTACGAGCAGTACTTC,CASSLSGGQASISYEQYF,.,.,TRBV7-9,TRBJ2-7
TGCAGTGCTAGAGATTTGGGGCGGATTGACACTGAAGCTTTCTTT,CSARDLGRIDTEAFF,.,.,TRBV20-1,TRBJ1-1
TGCAGCTTAATGGGAAACAATCAGCCCCAGCATTTT,CSLMGNNQPQHF,.,.,TRBV29-1,TRBJ1-5
TGCAGTGCTAGAGGACGACAGGGAGGCTATGGCTACACCTTC,CSARGRQGGYGYTF,.,TRBD1,TRBV20-1,TRBJ1-2
TGTGCCAGCAGAACAATTATGAACACTGAAGCTTTCTTT,CASRTIMNTEAFF,few,.,TRBV10-3,TRBJ1-1
TGTGCCAGCAGCCAAGGCACTCTGGGGCGACAGGGGGCATGCGGGGACGGTTGGCCCCAGCATTTT,CASSQGTLGRQGACGDGWPQHF,.,TRBD1,TRBV24-1,TRBJ1-5
TGCAGTGCTAGGTGGGCAGGGGACGATGGCTACACCTTC,CSARWAGDDGYTF,.,.,TRBV20-1,TRBJ1-2
TGTGCCAGCGCCCTGGGGACGACTTATAATTCACCCCTCCACTTT,CASALGTTYNSPLHF,.,.,TRBV2,TRBJ1-6
TGCGCCAGCAGCTTGGCTCAGAACACTGAAGCTTTCTTT,CASSLAQNTEAFF,many,.,TRBV5-1,TRBJ1-1
TGCAGCGTTCGACGGACTAGGGCTGAAGCTTTCTTT,CSVRRTRAEAFF,many,.,TRBV29-1,TRBJ1-1
TGTGCCAGTAGTATCTTGAAGGGGGGAGCGGAGCAGTACTTC,CASSILKGGAEQYF,.,.,TRBV19,TRBJ2-7
TGTGCCAGCAGCCCTAGCGGGACGAGCTCCTACGAGCAGTACTTC,CASSPSGTSSYEQYF,many,TRBD2,TRBV7-2,TRBJ2-7
TGTGCCAGCAGTCCTACCACCTCGGACAGCTACGAGCAGTACTTC,CASSPTTSDSYEQYF,few,.,TRBV2,TRBJ2-7
TGTGCCAGCAGTGGGGTTGGGGAGCTGTTTTTT,CASSGVGELFF,many,.,TRBV2,TRBJ2-2
TGTGCCACCAACAACAGACGGTACCAAGAGACCCAGCATTTT,CATNNRRYQETQHF,.,.,TRBV15,TRBJ1-5
TGTGCCAGCAGCCTGGACAGGAATTACGAGCAGTACTTC,CASSLDRNYEQYF,.,TRBD1,TRBV27,TRBJ2-7
TGTGCCAGCAGTTGGGGACAGGGGCTTGATTGGGAGACCCAGTACTTC,CASSWGQGLDWETQYF,few,TRBD1,TRBV12-3/TRBV12-4,TRBJ2-5
TGCGCCAGCAGCTTGGGTGCGTATGGCTACACCTTC,CASSLGAYGYTF,many,.,TRBV5-1,TRBJ1-2
TGTGCCAGCACGAGACAGGGATTCCGGCCCCAGCATTTT,CASTRQGFRPQHF,once,TRBD1,TRBV7-2,TRBJ1-5
TGCAGCGTTGACGGGAGGGCCGTCGGGGAGCTGTTTTTT,CSVDGRAVGELFF,many,TRBD2,TRBV29-1,TRBJ2-2
TGTGCCAGCAGTTTTTCGACAGGAACTGAAAAACTGTTTTTT,CASSFSTGTEKLFF,many,.,TRBV12-3/TRBV12-4,TRBJ1-4
TGTGCCAGCAGTGAAGCGCGAAGACGAGAGGGAAACACCATATATTTT,CASSEARRREGNTIYF,.,.,TRBV2,TRBJ1-3
TGTGCCAGCAGCTTAGAGCGGGGGGGGTACAAGCAGTACTTC,CASSLERGGYKQYF,.,TRBD2,TRBV7-2,TRBJ2-7
TGCAGTGCTAGAGATATGGCTGCCTCCTACGAGCAGTACTTC,CSARDMAASYEQYF,.,.,TRBV20-1,TRBJ2-7
TGTGCCAGCACCTTGGGAACCGAGCAGTACTTC,CASTLGTEQYF,.,.,TRBV7-9,TRBJ2-7
TGTGCTAGTGGTTTGGGGATGGGTGTATTCTCCTACGAGCAGTACTTC,CASGLGMGVFSYEQYF,.,.,TRBV12-5,TRBJ2-7
TGTGCCAGTAGTATGGGACCGGCAGGGAAACTGTTTTTT,CASSMGPAGKLFF,.,.,TRBV19,TRBJ1-4
TGTGCCATCAGCGGGACGGGCGGCATGAACACTGAAGCTTTCTTT,CAISGTGGMNTEAFF,many,.,TRBV10-3,TRBJ1-1
TGTGCCAGCCAACCTTATGGCTCACCCCTCCACTTT,CASQPYGSPLHF,.,.,TRBV2,TRBJ1-6